The source of this TCR beta chain is a study of shared clonotypes between healthy human individuals. Whole-study context: Plates per donor: three CD4 naive, three CD4 memory, two CD8 naive, one CD8 memory. The study's findings and limits: Larger richness was generally estimated for naive than memory subsets. Clonotypes shared by all four sorted-subset donors had higher generation probabilities than non-shared clonotypes.

Naive CD8 cells, CD45RO-negative and positively selected for CCR7, excluded terminally differentiated effector memory CD45RA+ cells. Genomic DNA of every subset was divided equally among multiple immunoSEQ plates. Assay: immunoSEQ multiplex PCR; the TCRdb copy retains only in-frame clones and omits some. The table lists 1.5 million to 2.5 million clones, just under 95% of them singletons. Points on this clone: Its cognate antigen is unknown.

CDR1 is MNHNS, CDR2 SASEGT, per germline. The CDR3 loop spans 15 amino acids. Trimming took 2 bases from V and 2 from J; bases not matched to a gene: 5. The genes are TRBV6-1 and TRBJ2-7; 8 bases are a match to TRBD1. The clonotype was recovered from a man aged 18 to 29 in good health. Material: naive CD8+ T cells sorted from blood. The CDR3 DNA reads TGTGCCAGCAGTGAATCGACAGGGGTGCCCTACGAGCAGTACTTC. Residues: CASSESTGVPYEQYF.